The 16 T cell receptor beta chains below all came from one sample that was sequenced in a study of type 1 regulatory T cells. TCRdb recomputed calls from the reads with MiXCR, one row per CDR3 protein. The table shows 90,000 to 100,000 distinct CDR3 sequences, with roughly 31% occurring only once. The sample consisted of CD4+ T cells, either the whole sample or a sorted fraction (not recorded which). These receptors all come from a human donor in good health.

This clonotype occurred a few times. CDR3 loop: CSARDRGGMGAFF. CDR3 nucleotides: TGCAGTGCTAGAGATCGGGGGGGGATGGGGGCTTTCTTT. The V call is TRBV20-1, the J call TRBJ1-1; a possible D gene is TRBD1 (5 bases). The V and J ends lost 0 bases and 11 bases respectively, with 16 bases between them. The CDR3 runs 13 residues. CDR1 DFQATT and CDR2 SNEGSKA come from the germline V gene (reference sequence).

This clonotype was observed a few times. V gene TRBV19 combines with J gene TRBJ2-1, with 10 bases that match TRBD1. The CDR3 spans 19 residues. Germline V gives CDR1 LNHDA, CDR2 SQIVND (reference sequence). Unmatched junction bases numbered 15, after V lost 6 bases and J lost 1 base. CDR3 sequence: CASSPGQGVIPKSYNEQFF. CDR3 sequence (DNA): TGTGCCAGTAGCCCCGGACAGGGGGTAATCCCCAAGTCCTACAATGAGCAGTTCTTC.

This clonotype has only a few counts. V is TRBV30 and J is TRBJ1-1; D unresolved. V shed 6 bases and J shed 0 bases, with 11 bases lying between them. Germline assignment: CDR1 GTSNPN and CDR2 SVGIG (reference sequence). This CDR3 comprises 13 residues. The CDR3 DNA reads as TGTGCCTGCGGGGATTGGATGAACACTGAAGCTTTCTTT. Translation: CACGDWMNTEAFF. Full variable domain (missing parts from reference TRBV30 and TRBJ1-1): SQTIHQWPATLVQPVGSPLSLECTVEGTSNPNLYWYRQAAGRGLQLLFYSVGIGQISSEVPQNLSASRPQDRQFILSSKKLLLSDSGFYLCACGDWMNTEAFFGQGTRLTVV.

The rearrangement uses TRBV10-3 and TRBJ2-5; D is unresolved. This CDR3 has 13 residues. V shed 1 base and J shed 4 bases, with 7 bases lying between them. Germline CDR1 and CDR2: ENHRY and SYGVKD. CDR3 DNA: TGTGCCATCAGTGAGTTGGTGGCAGAGACCCAGTACTTC. The encoded protein is CAISELVAETQYF.

This clonotype has only a few counts. The chain combines TRBV5-1 with TRBJ2-2, with D possibly matching TRBD1 (6 bases). The CDR3 totals 15 residues. V was clipped by 2 bases and J by 0 bases, with 8 bases between them. Germline CDR1 is SGHRS and CDR2 is YFSETQ. CDR3 DNA sequence: TGCGCCAGCAGCTTAGGGGGTACGAACACCGGGGAGCTGTTTTTT. Its protein product is CASSLGGTNTGELFF.

The gene calls are TRBV6-6 and TRBJ2-7, with 8 bases identical to TRBD2. This CDR3 comprises 13 residues. CDR1 MNHNY and CDR2 SVGAGI come from the germline V gene (reference sequence). V gave up 7 bases and J gave up 3 bases; unmatched junction bases: 5. CDR3 amino acids: CASTNREGYEQYF. DNA of the CDR3: TGTGCCAGCACCAATCGGGAGGGCTACGAGCAGTACTTC.

The J gene is TRBJ2-1, the V gene TRBV5-1, with 8 bases identical to TRBD2. Trimming cost V 0 bases and J 7 bases; bases outside gene matches: 9. The length of the CDR3 is 16 residues. Germline CDR1 and CDR2: SGHRS and YFSETQ. The CDR3 is CASSLVTSGSRNEQFF. CDR3 coding DNA: TGCGCCAGCAGCTTGGTGACCAGCGGGAGTCGGAATGAGCAGTTCTTC.

This chain joins TRBV20-1 and TRBJ2-1; possibly TRBD2 for D (5 bases). V shed 6 bases and J shed 5 bases, with 23 bases lying between them. From germline, CDR1 is DFQATT and CDR2 SNEGSKA (reference sequence). This CDR3 has 16 amino acids. CDR3 sequence: CSALVLSAAGHNEQFF. The DNA for the CDR3 is TGCAGTGCACTCGTTCTTAGCGCCGCGGGCCACAATGAGCAGTTCTTC.

The V call is TRBV7-2, the J call TRBJ2-5, with D uncertain. The V gene's germline CDR1 is SGHTA and CDR2 FQGNSA. V lost 3 bases and J 1 base, leaving 9 bases between the germline ends. This CDR3 spans 14 amino acids. CDR3 region: CASSLDWGQETQYF. The DNA for the CDR3 is TGTGCCAGCAGCTTGGATTGGGGCCAAGAGACCCAGTACTTC.

This clonotype was detected a few times. The chain recombines TRBV14 with TRBJ2-3, with D possibly being TRBD2 (6 bases). This CDR3 contains 16 residues. Germline V lookup: CDR1 SGHDN, CDR2 FVKESK. The V gene lost 0 bases and the J gene lost 2 bases, with 12 bases spanning the gap. CDR3 amino acids: CASSQEPGLITDTQYF. DNA for the CDR3: TGTGCCAGCAGCCAAGAGCCGGGACTGATCACAGATACGCAGTATTTT.

CDR3 bases: TGTGCCAGTAGCCCGCGCTACAATGAGCAGTTCTTC. Translated, it gives CASSPRYNEQFF. The rearrangement links TRBV19 to TRBJ2-1; D unresolved. Germline V gives CDR1 LNHDA, CDR2 SQIVND (reference sequence). Trimming stripped 6 bases from V and 3 bases from J, with 6 bases between. The CDR3 contains 12 residues. The whole variable domain, filled in from reference TRBV19 and TRBJ2-1, reads DGGITQSPKYLFRKEGQNVTLSCEQNLNHDAMYWYRQDPGQGLRLIYYSQIVNDFQKGDIAEGYSVSREKKESFPLTVTSAQKNPTAFYLCASSPRYNEQFFGPGTRLTVL.

This clonotype appeared once. The V gene is TRBV7-9, the J gene TRBJ2-5, with TRBD2 identical over 8 bases. Germline V gene sequence: CDR1 SEHNR, CDR2 FQNEAQ (reference sequence). J gave up 2 bases and V 1 base, and 3 bases lay outside the gene matches. This CDR3 spans 15 amino acids. Written as DNA, the CDR3 is TGTGCCAGCAGCTTAGGACTAGCGCAACAAGAGACCCAGTACTTC. This encodes CASSLGLAQQETQYF.

This clonotype was seen more than once but under ten times. This rearrangement joins TRBV9 to TRBJ2-3; D call uncertain. There are 12 residues in the CDR3. Germline V lookup: CDR1 SGDLS, CDR2 YYNGEE. V was cut by 4 bases and J by 4 bases, with 7 bases left in between. DNA for the CDR3: TGTGCCAGCAGCCTTCAATCAGATACGCAGTATTTT. Its translation is CASSLQSDTQYF.

In its sample, this clonotype was seen a few times. The chain couples TRBV20-1 to TRBJ1-4; D is unresolved. The germline V gene has CDR1 DFQATT and CDR2 SNEGSKA (reference sequence). V lost 0 bases, J lost 7 bases, and 6 bases lay in between. This CDR3 has 12 amino acids. The CDR3 loop is CSARDQVEKLFF. The CDR3 bases are TGCAGTGCTAGAGATCAGGTTGAAAAACTGTTTTTT.

V usage is TRBV5-1 and J usage is TRBJ2-2, with 7 positions matching TRBD1. Germline assignment: CDR1 SGHRS and CDR2 YFSETQ. The CDR3 extends over 14 amino acids. V gave up 7 bases and J gave up 6 bases; unmatched junction bases: 9. DNA for the CDR3: TGCGCCAGCGATCCGGGACAGACCCCCGGGGAGCTGTTTTTT. It is translated as CASDPGQTPGELFF. The whole variable domain, filled in from reference TRBV5-1 and TRBJ2-2, reads KAGVTQTPRYLIKTRGQQVTLSCSPISGHRSVSWYQQTPGQGLQFLFEYFSETQRNKGNFPGRFSGRQFSNSRSEMNVSTLELGDSALYLCASDPGQTPGELFFGEGSRLTVL.

This sequence joins TRBV4-3 and TRBJ1-5; D unclear. The CDR3 covers 13 residues. V dropped 0 bases and J dropped 9 bases, with 9 bases sitting between them. Germline V gene sequence: CDR1 LGHNA, CDR2 YSLEER. CDR3 DNA sequence: TGCGCCAGCAGCCAAGATGGGGAGGGGCCCCAGCATTTT. Translating gives CASSQDGEGPQHF.